One sample yielded the 32 T cell receptor beta chains listed below, sequenced in a study of neurological immune-mediated disorders. The time point was: technical triplicate 3. TCRdb reprocessed the 5' RACE reads with MiXCR, giving one entry per CDR3 protein. This table has some 48,000 distinct CDR3 sequences, roughly 21% appearing once. Sequenced sample: PBMCs. Every receptor here comes from a man aged 55 to 69 with HTLV-1-associated myelopathy (HAM/TSP).

This chain links TRBV12-3 or TRBV12-4 with TRBJ2-2, with a possible D match to TRBD1 (6 bases). Trimming removed 2 bases from V and 3 bases from J, with 22 bases in between. This CDR3 comprises 19 residues. CDR3 in amino acids: CASSLWGRAPYGDTGELFF. In DNA, the CDR3 is TGTGCCAGCAGTTTATGGGGGCGGGCGCCCTACGGGGACACCGGGGAGCTGTTTTTT.

This clonotype was counted ten times or more. The genes are TRBV11-2 and TRBJ2-3; 8 nucleotides align to TRBD1. The CDR3 totals 17 residues. Trimming at V came to 0 bases and at J to 2 bases, leaving 7 bases not matched to a gene. CDR1 is SGHAT, CDR2 FQNNGV, per germline. The CDR3 loop reads CASSLDHQGAPTDTQYF. The DNA of the CDR3 is TGTGCCAGCAGCTTAGATCATCAGGGGGCGCCCACAGATACGCAGTATTTT.

This clonotype was observed many times. This chain uses TRBV29-1 with TRBJ2-1; 13 nucleotides align to TRBD2. The CDR3 is 12 residues long. Germline assignment: CDR1 SQVTM and CDR2 ANQGSEA. Losses at the gene ends were 5 bases for V and 14 bases for J; bases not matched to a gene: 6. The CDR3, as DNA: TGCAGCGTTCTACTAGCGGGAGGGATGGAGTTCTTC. This gives the protein CSVLLAGGMEFF.

V and J are TRBV11-3 and TRBJ2-1; perhaps TRBD2 as D (6 bases). CDR3 length equals 17 residues. With 1 base removed from V and 7 bases from J, the gap between germline ends came to 20 bases. Germline V gene lookup returns CDR1 SGHNT and CDR2 YENEEA. Written as DNA, the CDR3 is TGTGCCAGCAGCTTAGGTGGAGGACTACGAGGGGTAAATGAGCAGTTCTTC. Its protein product is CASSLGGGLRGVNEQFF.

The sample holds many counts of this clonotype. This chain links TRBV15 with TRBJ1-1; D unresolved. Per germline, CDR1 LNHNV and CDR2 YYDKDF (reference sequence). V was shortened by 0 bases and J by 0 bases, with 8 bases between the two germline ends. The CDR3 is 15 residues long. CDR3: CATSREKGLNTEAFF. CDR3 coding DNA: TGTGCCACCAGCAGAGAGAAAGGGTTGAACACTGAAGCTTTCTTT.

The chain uses TRBV20-1 and TRBJ2-2; D is uncertain. V lost 0 bases to trimming and J lost 6 bases, with 5 bases between them. CDR3 length: 12 amino acids. The germline V gene encodes CDR1 DFQATT and CDR2 SNEGSKA (reference sequence). The CDR3 bases are TGCAGTGCTAGAGACCCCCCCGGGGAGCTGTTTTTT. Translation gives CSARDPPGELFF.

This rearrangement joins TRBV20-1 to TRBJ2-3, with 8 bases identical to TRBD2. CDR3 size: 13 residues. The ends lost 8 bases at V and 0 bases at J; junction bases unmatched: 4. In germline, CDR1 is DFQATT, CDR2 SNEGSKA (reference sequence). The chain's CDR3 is CSRRGASTDTQYF. The CDR3 coding sequence is TGCAGTAGGCGGGGGGCGAGCACAGATACGCAGTATTTT.

This clonotype has a count of ten or more. The rearrangement links TRBV5-1 to TRBJ2-2; maybe TRBD1 (6 bases). The germline V gene encodes CDR1 SGHRS and CDR2 YFSETQ. CDR3 size: 15 residues. The V end was cut by 0 bases, the J end by 6 bases, with 12 bases between. The CDR3 coding sequence is TGCGCCAGCAGCTTGGGGGGGCAAGCCGCCGGGGAGCTGTTTTTT. Its translation is CASSLGGQAAGELFF.

The chain combines TRBV4-1 with TRBJ1-5; D is perhaps TRBD1 (6 bases). V dropped 4 bases and J dropped 1 base, with 14 bases sitting between them. Germline V gene data show CDR1 as MGHRA and CDR2 as YSYEKL. CDR3 length: 16 residues. CDR3 in amino acids: CASSPQQGRSNQPQHF. The CDR3 DNA follows: TGCGCCAGCAGCCCGCAACAGGGAAGGAGCAATCAGCCCCAGCATTTT.

This clonotype was recorded at least ten times. The chain has TRBV5-1 and TRBJ2-7, with TRBD2 matching over 9 bases. Germline V gene sequence: CDR1 SGHRS, CDR2 YFSETQ. Unmatched junction bases numbered 9, after V lost 0 bases and J lost 5 bases. The CDR3 runs 16 residues. The CDR3 nucleotides read TGCGCCAGCAGCTTGGCCGGCGGGAGGGTCGGGAACGAGCAGTACTTC. This encodes CASSLAGGRVGNEQYF.

The chain carries TRBV30 and TRBJ2-1; tentative D call: TRBD2 (6 bases). The CDR3 totals 15 residues. The germline V gene has CDR1 GTSNPN and CDR2 SVGIG (reference sequence). V was trimmed by 4 bases and J by 7 bases, leaving 20 bases between them. The CDR3 bases are TGTGCCTGGAACCGACGCGGGACCCTTTCTAATGAGCAGTTCTTC. Amino acid sequence: CAWNRRGTLSNEQFF.

This clonotype was counted at least ten times. J is TRBJ2-1 and V is TRBV12-3 or TRBV12-4; D call uncertain. The CDR3 runs to 12 residues. The ends were cut back, 2 bases at V and 7 bases at J, with 6 bases in the middle. The CDR3 DNA sequence: TGTGCCAGCAGTTTAAATAGGAATGAGCAGTTCTTC. Residues: CASSLNRNEQFF.

The chain has TRBV5-6 and TRBJ2-5, with D hard to call. The CDR3 has 14 amino acids. CDR1 is SGHDT, CDR2 YYEEEE, per germline. Between the trimmed V and J ends, which lost 1 base and 5 bases, there was a span of 12 bases. The CDR3, as DNA: TGTGCCAGCAGCTTGCTTGAGCAGGTCGAGACCCAGTACTTC. It is translated as CASSLLEQVETQYF.

In this sample, this clonotype turned up many times. The chain combines TRBV7-8 with TRBJ2-1, with D possibly TRBD1 on 5 matching bases. The CDR3 sequence is 14 residues long. Trimming took 3 bases from V and 7 from J, leaving 13 bases between them. Germline V gives CDR1 SGHVS, CDR2 FQNEAQ. This chain's CDR3 is CASSLQGSWNEQFF. Here the CDR3 DNA reads TGTGCCAGCAGCTTGCAGGGTTCGTGGAATGAGCAGTTCTTC.

This clonotype came up many times. V and J are TRBV7-2 and TRBJ2-2, with D perhaps being TRBD1 or TRBD2 (6 bases each). Trimming removed 1 base from V and 5 bases from J, with 8 bases in between. Per germline, CDR1 SGHTA and CDR2 FQGNSA. This CDR3 comprises 14 residues. In DNA form, the CDR3 reads TGTGCCAGCAGCTTAGAGGGGGGTACCGGGGAGCTGTTTTTT. Amino acid sequence: CASSLEGGTGELFF.

In its sample, this clonotype was seen many times. The chain recombines TRBV7-3 with TRBJ1-3, with D tentatively TRBD1 (6 bases). Germline V gene lookup returns CDR1 SGHTA and CDR2 FQGTGA. V gave up 2 bases and J gave up 3 bases, with 20 bases separating them. The CDR3 totals 18 residues. CDR3 region: CASSLQPYQGLDGNTIYF. For the CDR3, the DNA is TGTGCCAGCAGCTTACAGCCGTATCAGGGGCTGGATGGAAACACCATATATTTT.

There are many counts of this clonotype. The V and J genes are TRBV10-3 and TRBJ2-1; 9 nucleotides agree with TRBD2. Germline trimming cut 0 bases from V and 12 bases from J; bases unmatched to any gene: 12. Germline assignment: CDR1 ENHRY and CDR2 SYGVKD. The length of the CDR3 is 16 residues. The CDR3 spells CAISESILAGSTPQFF. CDR3 in DNA: TGTGCCATCAGTGAGTCGATCCTAGCGGGATCGACTCCGCAGTTCTTC.

This clonotype was seen many times. The rearrangement uses TRBV19 and TRBJ2-1, with D tentatively TRBD2 (5 bases). The CDR3 contains 14 residues. V dropped 2 bases and J dropped 10 bases, with 15 bases sitting between them. Germline CDR1 and CDR2: LNHDA and SQIVND (reference sequence). This CDR3 reads CASSIRYGSEEQFF. The CDR3 DNA sequence: TGTGCCAGTAGTATAAGGTATGGTAGCGAGGAGCAGTTCTTC.

In this sample, this clonotype turned up a few times. The chain recombines TRBV5-1 with TRBJ1-4; no reliable D call. V gave up 4 bases and J gave up 3 bases, with 13 bases separating them. From germline, CDR1 is SGHRS and CDR2 YFSETQ. This CDR3 spans 15 amino acids. This chain's CDR3 is CASSIGRGSNEKLFF. CDR3 coding DNA: TGCGCCAGCAGCATAGGACGGGGATCTAATGAAAAACTGTTTTTT.

This clonotype was counted ten times or more. The chain links TRBV20-1 to TRBJ2-3; no definite D call. The germline V and J ends were trimmed by 6 bases and 8 bases, with 24 bases remaining between them. The germline V gene encodes CDR1 DFQATT and CDR2 SNEGSKA (reference sequence). This CDR3 region has 15 residues. Here the CDR3 reads CSATPPLVPGLTQYF. As DNA, the CDR3 is TGCAGTGCAACGCCTCCTCTAGTCCCCGGGCTTACGCAGTATTTT.

This clonotype was recorded many times. This CDR3 reads CASSLFRRHRGSYNEQFF. The CDR3 bases are TGTGCCAGCAGTTTATTCCGCCGACATCGGGGCTCCTACAATGAGCAGTTCTTC. The chain is built from TRBV12-3 or TRBV12-4 and TRBJ2-1; tentatively, D is TRBD2 (5 bases). The CDR3 contains 18 residues. Trimming left V 2 bases short and J 0 bases short, with 17 bases between.

This clonotype occurred many times. V usage is TRBV18 and J usage is TRBJ2-1, with D tentatively TRBD2 (5 bases). CDR3 length equals 14 residues. CDR1 and CDR2 (germline): KGHSH, LQKENI. The germline V and J ends were trimmed by 2 bases and 9 bases, with 14 bases remaining between them. The CDR3 DNA sequence: TGTGCCAGCTCACCAGTTCAGCGGCCAACTGAGCAGTTCTTC. This encodes CASSPVQRPTEQFF. Filled out from reference TRBV18 and TRBJ2-1, the complete variable domain reads NAGVMQNPRHLVRRRGQEARLRCSPMKGHSHVYWYRQLPEEGLKFMVYLQKENIIDESGMPKERFSAEFPKEGPSILRIQQVVRGDSAAYFCASSPVQRPTEQFFGPGTRLTVL.

This clonotype is labeled as medium-sized. The rearrangement uses TRBV20-1 and TRBJ2-1; D assignment may be TRBD1 or TRBD2 (5 bases each). Germline values: CDR1 DFQATT, CDR2 SNEGSKA (reference sequence). With 3 bases removed from V and 12 bases from J, the gap between germline ends came to 27 bases. The CDR3 loop spans 16 amino acids. This CDR3 is CSASRLPGPKSGGQFF. The CDR3 region has the DNA TGCAGTGCTAGTCGACTACCGGGACCAAAAAGTGGTGGGCAGTTCTTC.

CDR3 bases: TGTGCCAGTAGTATGGACAGGGGGGGGGGTGAGCAGTTCTTC. The encoded protein is CASSMDRGGGEQFF. This chain links TRBV19 with TRBJ2-1; 10 bases match TRBD1. Germline-derived CDR1 and CDR2 are LNHDA and SQIVND (reference sequence). J was trimmed by 9 bases and V by 3 bases; bases with no gene match: 5. The CDR3 loop spans 14 amino acids.

CDR3 sequence reads: CASRDPNTEAFF. As DNA, the CDR3 is TGTGCCAGCAGGGATCCGAACACTGAAGCTTTCTTT. The chain employs TRBV6-1 and TRBJ1-1; D call uncertain. Trimming removed 6 bases at V and 1 base at J, with 6 bases between. There are 12 residues in the CDR3. The germline CDR1 and CDR2 sequences are MNHNS and SASEGT.

The J gene is TRBJ2-7, the V gene TRBV15; 7 nucleotides match TRBD1. The junction had 6 bases not matched to a gene; V was cut back by 3 bases and J by 4 bases. Germline-derived CDR1 and CDR2 are LNHNV and YYDKDF (reference sequence). The CDR3 is made up of 14 amino acids. CDR3 sequence: CATSRQQGRYEQYF. The CDR3 DNA is TGTGCCACCAGCAGGCAACAGGGGCGGTACGAGCAGTACTTC.

The sample holds many counts of this clonotype. V is TRBV10-3 and J is TRBJ1-5; 8 bases line up with TRBD1. V was pared by 3 bases and J by 1 base, with 14 bases of the junction left unmatched. There are 19 residues in the CDR3. Germline CDR1 reads ENHRY; CDR2 reads SYGVKD. The CDR3, as DNA: TGTGCCATCAGTGACCCTGACAGGGGAGGGGATATGAGCAATCAGCCCCAGCATTTT. Its translation is CAISDPDRGGDMSNQPQHF.

This clonotype showed up many times. The J gene is TRBJ1-1, the V gene TRBV9, with 9 bases lining up with TRBD1. This CDR3 is built from 15 residues. Germline CDR1 is SGDLS and CDR2 is YYNGEE. V was clipped by 4 bases and J by 0 bases; unmatched bases: 4. The CDR3 coding sequence is TGTGCCAGCAGCCCCGGACAGGGGATGAACACTGAAGCTTTCTTT. Encoded protein: CASSPGQGMNTEAFF.

This clonotype was picked up many times. The genes are TRBV5-1 and TRBJ1-1; D remains ambiguous. V lost 1 base, J lost 5 bases, and 12 bases lay in between. The CDR3 sequence is 14 residues long. From germline, CDR1 is SGHRS and CDR2 YFSETQ. As DNA, the CDR3 is TGCGCCAGCAGCTTGACCGGGCGAGGGACTGAAGCTTTCTTT. Translation: CASSLTGRGTEAFF.

This clonotype has at least ten counts. The V gene is TRBV20-1, the J gene TRBJ2-1; either TRBD1 or TRBD2 may fit D (5 bases each). Per germline, CDR1 DFQATT and CDR2 SNEGSKA (reference sequence). Trimming cost V 3 bases and J 6 bases, with 21 bases left between them. This CDR3 spans 16 amino acids. In nucleotides, the CDR3 is TGCAGTGCTAGCGACGCCGGGACCCGACTGCGCAATGAGCAGTTCTTC. Encoded protein: CSASDAGTRLRNEQFF.

This clonotype has ten or more counts. The chain is built from TRBV7-3 and TRBJ1-1, with D possibly matching TRBD1 (6 bases). V gave up 0 bases and J gave up 1 base, with 9 bases separating them. CDR3 length equals 15 residues. Germline V gives CDR1 SGHTA, CDR2 FQGTGA. The CDR3 region has the DNA TGTGCCAGCAGCTTAACTTCAGGGGCGAACACTGAAGCTTTCTTT. Translation: CASSLTSGANTEAFF.

This clonotype was detected many times. The chain uses TRBV6-5 and TRBJ2-3; D ambiguous. The CDR3 extends over 12 amino acids. Germline loops: CDR1 MNHEY, CDR2 SVGAGI. Trimming removed 10 bases from V and 1 base from J, with 9 bases in between. The CDR3 is CATRPGTDTQYF. Written as DNA, the CDR3 is TGTGCCACCCGCCCGGGCACAGATACGCAGTATTTT.